Following are 29 T cell receptor beta chains from one sample sequenced in a study of T cell repertoires in cytomegalovirus infection. TCRdb reprocessed the reads with MiXCR, giving one entry per CDR3 protein. The sample lists fewer than 250,000 distinct CDR3 sequences; 12% were seen once. The sequencing sample was made of PBMCs. These receptors came from a human donor in good health (CMV status not recorded). Some clones in this sample may be carry-over from other donors' samples.

This clonotype was counted at least ten times. The V call is TRBV7-2, the J call TRBJ1-1; D is ambiguous. This CDR3 has 13 amino acids. V lost 3 bases, J lost 7 bases, and 12 bases lay in between. Per the germline V gene, CDR1 is SGHTA and CDR2 is FQGNSA. The CDR3 DNA reads as TGTGCCAGCAGCTTCCGCGAGGCCCTTGAAGCTTTCTTT. Residues: CASSFREALEAFF.

This clonotype was recorded a few times. The genes are TRBV5-6 and TRBJ1-2; TRBD1 agrees at 7 bases. The CDR3 is made up of 15 amino acids. With V trimmed by 0 bases and J by 4 bases, 6 bases remained unmatched. The germline CDR1 and CDR2 sequences are SGHDT and YYEEEE. The DNA for the CDR3 is TGTGCCAGCAGCTTGGAAGGGGGCAGGGGCTATGGCTACACCTTC. The encoded protein is CASSLEGGRGYGYTF. The entire variable domain, with the rest obtained from reference TRBV5-6 and TRBJ1-2, is as follows: DAGVTQSPTHLIKTRGQQVTLRCSPKSGHDTVSWYQQALGQGPQFIFQYYEEEERQRGNFPDRFSGHQFPNYSSELNVNALLLGDSALYLCASSLEGGRGYGYTFGSGTRLTVV.

The CDR3 spells CASSQDVAGSGAFF. Here the CDR3 DNA reads TGTGCCAGCAGCCAAGATGTCGCGGGAAGTGGGGCTTTCTTT. V and J are TRBV3-1 and TRBJ1-1; D gene unclear. The CDR3 consists of 14 residues. The V gene lost 0 bases and the J gene lost 11 bases, with 16 bases spanning the gap. Germline values: CDR1 LGHDT, CDR2 YNNKEL (reference sequence). The entire variable domain, with the rest obtained from reference TRBV3-1 and TRBJ1-1, is as follows: DTAVSQTPKYLVTQMGNDKSIKCEQNLGHDTMYWYKQDSKKFLKIMFSYNNKELIINETVPNRFSPKSPDKAHLNLHINSLELGDSAVYFCASSQDVAGSGAFFGQGTRLTVV.

This clonotype was seen repeatedly, ten times or more. The chain recombines TRBV5-1 with TRBJ1-2; D might be TRBD1 (5 bases). This CDR3 comprises 14 residues. With 5 bases removed from V and 2 bases from J, the gap between germline ends came to 13 bases. Looked up from germline, CDR1 is SGHRS and CDR2 is YFSETQ. The CDR3 sequence is CASRGEGWNYGYTF. DNA for the CDR3: TGCGCCAGCAGAGGGGAGGGTTGGAACTATGGCTACACCTTC.

This clonotype occurred a few times. The gene calls are TRBV5-1 and TRBJ2-7; 7 nucleotides match TRBD1. V dropped 4 bases and J dropped 2; count of bases not matched to a gene: 15. CDR1 and CDR2 from the germline V gene are SGHRS and YFSETQ. The CDR3 length is 17 residues. The CDR3 nucleotides are TGCGCCAGCAGCCCAAAACGACAGGGAGCCCCCACCTACGAGCAGTACTTC. This codes for CASSPKRQGAPTYEQYF. Drawing the rest from reference TRBV5-1 and TRBJ2-7, the complete variable domain is KAGVTQTPRYLIKTRGQQVTLSCSPISGHRSVSWYQQTPGQGLQFLFEYFSETQRNKGNFPGRFSGRQFSNSRSEMNVSTLELGDSALYLCASSPKRQGAPTYEQYFGPGTRLTVT.

The sample holds a few counts of this clonotype. The chain employs TRBV20-1 and TRBJ1-3; D may be TRBD1 (5 bases). The CDR3 spans 15 residues. Deletions cut 5 bases from V and 4 bases from J, with 18 bases between. Germline V gene lookup returns CDR1 DFQATT and CDR2 SNEGSKA (reference sequence). As DNA, the CDR3 is TGCAGTGCTCCGACGGGGGAAGATAAAGGAAACACCATATATTTT. The encoded protein is CSAPTGEDKGNTIYF.

V usage is TRBV7-2 and J usage is TRBJ2-6; D perhaps matches TRBD1 (6 bases). V lost 7 bases to trimming and J lost 0 bases, with 16 bases between them. The CDR3 extends over 17 amino acids. Germline CDR1 reads SGHTA; CDR2 reads FQGNSA. As DNA, the CDR3 is TGTGCCAGCACCTGGACAGCCATTCGCTCTGGGGCCAACGTCCTGACTTTC. It translates to CASTWTAIRSGANVLTF.

This clonotype appeared a few times. The chain joins TRBV29-1 to TRBJ1-1; no clear D gene. Looked up from germline, CDR1 is SQVTM and CDR2 is ANQGSEA. The CDR3 is made up of 14 amino acids. Trimming took off 1 base at V and 5 bases at J, with 14 bases between the two ends. CDR3: CSVEGRGRKTEAFF. CDR3 bases: TGCAGCGTTGAAGGTAGAGGGAGGAAGACTGAAGCTTTCTTT. The full variable domain, with the rest looked up from reference TRBV29-1 and TRBJ1-1, is SAVISQKPSRDICQRGTSLTIQCQVDSQVTMMFWYRQQPGQSLTLIATANQGSEATYESGFVIDKFPISRPNLTFSTLTVSNMSPEDSSIYLCSVEGRGRKTEAFFGQGTRLTVV.

This rearrangement joins TRBV27 to TRBJ1-5; 12 bases match TRBD1. This CDR3 is 16 amino acids long. CDR1 is MNHEY, CDR2 SMNVEV, per germline (reference sequence). V was pared by 8 bases and J by 7 bases, with 12 bases of the junction left unmatched. The CDR3, as DNA: TGTGCCAGCCCTCCGGGACAGGGGGCGCCGGGACAGCCCCAGCATTTT. Translating gives CASPPGQGAPGQPQHF.

This clonotype occurred many times. The chain employs TRBV19 and TRBJ1-1, with 7 bases matching TRBD1. Per the germline V gene, CDR1 is LNHDA and CDR2 is SQIVND (reference sequence). The CDR3 is 16 amino acids. The J segment lost 2 bases and the V segment lost 5 bases, leaving 11 bases of the junction unmatched. The CDR3 loop reads CASSRTTGTANTEAFF. The CDR3 DNA sequence: TGTGCCAGTAGTCGTACAACCGGGACAGCAAACACTGAAGCTTTCTTT.

For this clonotype: At one of its ends the junction is not consistent with the germline gene, which may arise from a read error. The chain joins TRBV19 to TRBJ1-5, with D uncertain. CDR3 length equals 13 residues. Germline V lookup: CDR1 LNHDA, CDR2 SQIVND (reference sequence). The CDR3 region is CASSGPSNLPQHF. The CDR3 DNA is TGTGCCAGTAGTGGTCCTAGCAATCTGCCCCAGCATTTT. Complete variable domain (other parts from reference TRBV19 and TRBJ1-5): DGGITQSPKYLFRKEGQNVTLSCEQNLNHDAMYWYRQDPGQGLRLIYYSQIVNDFQKGDIAEGYSVSREKKESFPLTVTSAQKNPTAFYLCASSGPSNLPQHFGDGTRLSIL.

The CDR3 is CASRSTSGLSYEQYF. In nucleotides, the CDR3 is TGTGCCAGCAGGTCCACTAGCGGTCTCTCCTACGAGCAGTACTTC. The V gene is TRBV6-1, the J gene TRBJ2-7, with 8 bases matching TRBD2. Germline trimming cut 6 bases from V and 0 bases from J; bases unmatched to any gene: 7. CDR1 is MNHNS, CDR2 SASEGT, per germline. The CDR3 contains 15 residues.

This clonotype appeared many times. CDR3 DNA sequence: TGTGCCAGCAGCTTAAGGGGACAGGCAGATACGCAGTATTTT. It codes for CASSLRGQADTQYF. The chain joins TRBV7-2 to TRBJ2-3; 8 bases agree with TRBD1. In germline, CDR1 is SGHTA, CDR2 FQGNSA. CDR3 size: 14 residues. With V trimmed by 2 bases and J by 4 bases, 2 bases remained unmatched.

This clonotype was seen only a few times. The J gene is TRBJ2-7, the V gene TRBV14; D gene ambiguous. Trimming removed 4 bases from V and 7 bases from J, with 14 bases in between. The CDR3 extends over 13 amino acids. Germline CDR1 is SGHDN and CDR2 is FVKESK. The CDR3 region has the DNA TGTGCCAGCAGCCTTACGGACGCCGTGGAGCAGTACTTC. Amino acids: CASSLTDAVEQYF.

This clonotype has at least ten counts. The CDR3 coding sequence is TGTGCCAGCAGCTTAGACAGTGGCCGCAATCAGCCCCAGCATTTT. It is translated as CASSLDSGRNQPQHF. The V and J genes are TRBV7-2 and TRBJ1-5, with D hard to call. The CDR3 sequence is 15 residues long. Germline CDR1 SGHTA, CDR2 FQGNSA. V lost 1 base to trimming and J lost 2 bases, with 9 bases between them.

This clonotype was recorded at least ten times. The J gene is TRBJ1-1, the V gene TRBV19, with a possible D match to TRBD1 (6 bases). Trimming pared 2 bases from V and 3 bases from J, leaving 13 bases between. This CDR3 is built from 15 residues. Germline CDR1 is LNHDA and CDR2 is SQIVND (reference sequence). CDR3 bases: TGTGCCAGTAGTATAAATGTGGGGGGGCACACTGAAGCTTTCTTT. This codes for CASSINVGGHTEAFF. The complete variable domain, with remaining parts taken from reference TRBV19 and TRBJ1-1, reads DGGITQSPKYLFRKEGQNVTLSCEQNLNHDAMYWYRQDPGQGLRLIYYSQIVNDFQKGDIAEGYSVSREKKESFPLTVTSAQKNPTAFYLCASSINVGGHTEAFFGQGTRLTVV.

This clonotype was counted ten times or more. Here the CDR3 DNA reads TGTGCCAGCAGCTTAGCCTCTGGGGCCAACGTCCTGACTTTC. Its translation: CASSLASGANVLTF. The chain recombines TRBV7-3 with TRBJ2-6; no clear D gene. This CDR3 is built from 14 residues. In germline, CDR1 is SGHTA, CDR2 FQGTGA. V was shortened by 2 bases and J by 0 bases, with 2 bases between the two germline ends.

This clonotype appeared many times. The chain joins TRBV18 to TRBJ1-2; D not resolved. Trimming left V 3 bases short and J 6 bases short, with 14 bases between. Per the germline V gene, CDR1 is KGHSH and CDR2 is LQKENI. This CDR3 spans 14 amino acids. The CDR3 DNA follows: TGTGCCAGCTCACCCGACGGAGTCTTAGATGGCTACACCTTC. Amino acids: CASSPDGVLDGYTF.

This clonotype was detected ten times or more. The V gene is TRBV5-1, the J gene TRBJ2-4; either TRBD1 or TRBD2 may fit D (5 bases each). V was cut by 0 bases and J by 0 bases, with 22 bases left in between. The CDR3 spans 20 residues. Per the germline V gene, CDR1 is SGHRS and CDR2 is YFSETQ. This CDR3 reads CASSLGVLGTHNLAKNIQYF. CDR3 DNA: TGCGCCAGCAGCTTGGGGGTGTTGGGGACGCACAATCTAGCCAAAAACATTCAGTACTTC.

This clonotype was detected only a few times. The J gene is TRBJ2-7, the V gene TRBV5-4, with 8 bases identical to TRBD1. The CDR3 contains 13 residues. Germline V gene data show CDR1 as SGHNT and CDR2 as YYREEE (reference sequence). V trimming: 4 bases; J trimming: 6 bases; junction bases outside the gene matches: 6. The CDR3 DNA reads TGTGCCAGCAGCCACTGGACAGGGTTCGAGCAGTACTTC. Translating gives CASSHWTGFEQYF.

This clonotype was counted many times. The genes are TRBV7-6 and TRBJ2-7; TRBD2 matches at 7 bases. The CDR3 loop spans 16 amino acids. Germline V CDR1 and CDR2: SGHVS, FNYEAQ. The trim removed 0 bases at V and 3 bases at J, leaving 8 bases unmatched. The CDR3 reads CASSLAPTGEGYEQYF. CDR3 in DNA: TGTGCCAGCAGCTTAGCCCCTACTGGGGAGGGCTACGAGCAGTACTTC.

This clonotype was seen only a few times. V gene TRBV7-9 combines with J gene TRBJ2-2, with no clear D. The CDR3 is 15 amino acids. Looked up from germline, CDR1 is SEHNR and CDR2 is FQNEAQ (reference sequence). With 5 bases removed from V and 0 bases from J, the gap between germline ends came to 10 bases. This chain's CDR3 is CASSPQITNTGELFF. Written as DNA, the CDR3 is TGTGCCAGCAGCCCCCAAATCACGAACACCGGGGAGCTGTTTTTT.

This clonotype was observed at least ten times. The V call is TRBV28, the J call TRBJ2-1; TRBD2 is a possible D gene (5 bases). V shed 6 bases and J shed 2 bases, with 11 bases lying between them. This CDR3 is 14 amino acids long. CDR1 is MDHEN and CDR2 is SYDVKM in the germline V gene. The DNA of the CDR3 is TGTGCCAGCAGGGAGGACTCGGCCTACAATGAGCAGTTCTTC. Amino acids: CASREDSAYNEQFF.

There are many counts of this clonotype. The rearrangement links TRBV5-6 to TRBJ2-1; the D is unclear. CDR3 length equals 15 residues. V lost 0 bases and J 5 bases, leaving 12 bases between the germline ends. Germline V lookup: CDR1 SGHDT, CDR2 YYEEEE. The CDR3 DNA reads TGTGCCAGCAGCTTGGGGATCGACCCGGACAATGAGCAGTTCTTC. It specifies CASSLGIDPDNEQFF.

The sample holds many counts of this clonotype. The rearrangement links TRBV7-2 to TRBJ1-3; TRBD1 is a possible D gene (6 bases). The CDR3 is 17 amino acids. Germline CDR1 is SGHTA and CDR2 is FQGNSA. The V and J ends lost 3 bases and 0 bases respectively, with 15 bases between them. The CDR3 spells CASSFEATGSSGNTIYF. The CDR3 DNA is TGTGCCAGCAGCTTCGAGGCAACAGGGAGCTCTGGAAACACCATATATTTT.

This clonotype was seen only a few times. V usage is TRBV5-1 and J usage is TRBJ2-1; D tentatively reads TRBD1 or TRBD2 (5 bases each). The germline V gene encodes CDR1 SGHRS and CDR2 YFSETQ. V lost 3 bases to trimming and J lost 0 bases, with 13 bases between them. The CDR3 is 16 amino acids. Written as DNA, the CDR3 is TGCGCCAGCAGCTCTCTCGGGGCGGGCTCCTACAATGAGCAGTTCTTC. Translated: CASSSLGAGSYNEQFF.

This clonotype has a count of ten or more. V gene TRBV5-6 combines with J gene TRBJ2-1; TRBD1 is a possible D gene (5 bases). Germline loops: CDR1 SGHDT, CDR2 YYEEEE. This CDR3 contains 14 residues. The V end lost 4 bases, the J end lost 6 bases, and 14 bases lay between the germline ends. The CDR3 coding sequence is TGTGCCAGCAGCCCTACTCCAGGGATCAATGAGCAGTTCTTC. It translates to CASSPTPGINEQFF.

This clonotype occurred a few times. A read error may explain this, as a much larger clone is one base away. The V call is TRBV28, the J call TRBJ2-6; D is ambiguous. This CDR3 contains 13 residues. Per germline, CDR1 MDHEN and CDR2 SYDVKM. V gave up 7 bases and J gave up 0 bases, with 4 bases separating them. CDR3 loop: CASNRSGANVLTF. The CDR3 nucleotides read TGTGCCAGCAACCGCTCTGGGGCCAACGTCCTGACTTTC.

The table lists this clonotype with many counts. The chain has TRBV7-2 and TRBJ1-1, with D possibly TRBD1 on 6 matching bases. This CDR3 is 15 amino acids long. With 3 bases removed from V and 0 bases from J, the gap between germline ends came to 11 bases. The germline V gene has CDR1 SGHTA and CDR2 FQGNSA. The CDR3 DNA reads as TGTGCCAGCAGCTTGTACAGGGAGATGAACACTGAAGCTTTCTTT. This encodes CASSLYREMNTEAFF.